Below, one T cell receptor (beta chain) is given with its context. This CDR3 is built from 15 residues. V was trimmed by 1 base and J by 7 bases, leaving 11 bases between them. CDR1 SGHAT and CDR2 FQNNGV come from the germline V gene. This entry belongs to a study of T-cell reconstitution after alpha-beta-depleted transplantation in children. A TCRbeta library incorporating unique molecular identifiers was prepared. TCRdb itself ran the PCR reads through MiXCR, one entry per CDR3 protein. The table includes just over 350,000 distinct CDR3 sequences, about 14% detected once. The TCR sequence derives from a human donor who donated a stem cell graft to a child with Fanconi anemia. The rearrangement joins TRBV11-2 to TRBJ1-6; D remains unclear. Material: PBMCs, obtained from the stem cell graft. The CDR3 coding sequence is TGTGCCAGCAGCTTAGTTGGGGTGCACAATTCACCCCTCCACTTT. The encoded protein is CASSLVGVHNSPLHF.